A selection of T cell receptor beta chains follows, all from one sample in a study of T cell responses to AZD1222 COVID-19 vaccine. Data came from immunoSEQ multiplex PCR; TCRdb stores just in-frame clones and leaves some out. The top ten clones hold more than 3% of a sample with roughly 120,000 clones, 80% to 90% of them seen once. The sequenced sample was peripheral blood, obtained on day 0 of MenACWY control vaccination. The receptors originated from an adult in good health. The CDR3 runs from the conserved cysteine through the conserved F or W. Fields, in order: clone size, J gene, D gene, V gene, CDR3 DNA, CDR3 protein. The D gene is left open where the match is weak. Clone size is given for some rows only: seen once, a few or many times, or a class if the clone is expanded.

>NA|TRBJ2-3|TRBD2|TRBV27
TGTGCCAGCAGTTCTTATAACCCTAGCGGCCAGGATACGCAGTATTTT
CASSSYNPSGQDTQYF
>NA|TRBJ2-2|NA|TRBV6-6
TGTGCCAGCAGTTACTCGGGGGGAAGGAGCGCCGGGGAGCTGTTTTTT
CASSYSGGRSAGELFF
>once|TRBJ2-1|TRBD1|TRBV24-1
TGTGCCACCAGTGATACCTCCGGGACAGGTTACAATGAGCAGTTCTTC
CATSDTSGTGYNEQFF
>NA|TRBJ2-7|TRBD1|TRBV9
TGTGCCAGCAGCGTAGCTCCCCTGGACAGGCTCGGGTACGAGCAGTACTTC
CASSVAPLDRLGYEQYF
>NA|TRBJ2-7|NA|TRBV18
TGTGCCAGCTCACCACCGTCAGGGACCTACGAGCAGTACTTC
CASSPPSGTYEQYF
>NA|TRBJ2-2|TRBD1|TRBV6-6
TGTGCCAGCAGGACAGGGGGGACGAACACCGGGGAGCTGTTTTTT
CASRTGGTNTGELFF
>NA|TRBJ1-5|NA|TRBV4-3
TGCGCCAGCAGCTCCCATAGAGGCAGCAATCAGCCCCAGCATTTT
CASSSHRGSNQPQHF
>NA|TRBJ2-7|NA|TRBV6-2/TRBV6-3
TGTGCCAGCAGTTACGGAGGGCCAGGGCGAGGCTACGAGCAGTACTTC
CASSYGGPGRGYEQYF
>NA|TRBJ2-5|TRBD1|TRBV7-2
TGTGCCAGCAGCTTAGGTAGGGGGCGCGAGGAGACCCAGTACTTC
CASSLGRGREETQYF
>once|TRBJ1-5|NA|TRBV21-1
TGTGCCAGCAGAGAGTACCGGGGGGAGTATCAGCCCCAGCATTTT
CASREYRGEYQPQHF
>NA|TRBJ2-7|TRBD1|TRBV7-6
TGTGCCAGCAGTTACAGGACAGGGGATTTTAAAAGCTCCTACGAGCAGTACTTC
CASSYRTGDFKSSYEQYF
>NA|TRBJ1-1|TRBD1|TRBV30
TGTGCCTGGAGTGTCGGGGGACAGGGGGCTCTTAAAGCTTTCTTT
CAWSVGGQGALKAFF
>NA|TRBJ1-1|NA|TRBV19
TGTGCCAGTAGTGGTCCCGGGACCCTAGGCATGAACACTGAAGCTTTCTTT
CASSGPGTLGMNTEAFF
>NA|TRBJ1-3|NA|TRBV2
TGTGCCAGCAGTGTTCCCGGGACGCCGAGCTCTGGAAACACCATATATTTT
CASSVPGTPSSGNTIYF
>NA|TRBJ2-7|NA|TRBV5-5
TGTGCCAGCAGCTTTATCACAGGGACCGAGCAGTACTTC
CASSFITGTEQYF
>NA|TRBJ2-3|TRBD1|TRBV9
TGTGCCAGCAGCCCGGGACAGGGGATCGTCACAGATACGCAGTATTTT
CASSPGQGIVTDTQYF
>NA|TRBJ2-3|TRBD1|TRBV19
TGTGCCAGTAGAACGGGTATCGGACAGGTGACGACCACAGATACGCAGTATTTT
CASRTGIGQVTTTDTQYF
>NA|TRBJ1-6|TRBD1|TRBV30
TGTGCCTGGAGTGCGGGCAGGGGGGAATATAATTCACCCCTCCACTTT
CAWSAGRGEYNSPLHF
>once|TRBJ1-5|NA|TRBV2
TGTGCCAGCAGTGTGGGGTTCAATAGCAATCAGCCCCAGCATTTT
CASSVGFNSNQPQHF
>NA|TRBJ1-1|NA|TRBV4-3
TGCGCCAGCAGCCAGTTCTCCGGGACGCAGAACACTGAAGCTTTCTTT
CASSQFSGTQNTEAFF
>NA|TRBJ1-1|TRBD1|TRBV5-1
TGCGCCAGCAGCTCCAGCAGGGGGCAAACTGAAGCTTTCTTT
CASSSSRGQTEAFF
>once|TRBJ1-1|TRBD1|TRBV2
TGTGCCAGCAGTAGACAGGGGACCAACACTGAAGCTTTCTTT
CASSRQGTNTEAFF
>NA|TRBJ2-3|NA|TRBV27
TGTGCCAGCAGTTTAAACCGCGAGTCAGATACGCAGTATTTT
CASSLNRESDTQYF
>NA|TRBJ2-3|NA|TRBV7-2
TGTGCCAGCAGCCCCGGGGTGGTAAGGAGGGGAGATACGCAGTATTTT
CASSPGVVRRGDTQYF
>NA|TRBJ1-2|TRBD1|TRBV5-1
TGCGCCAGCAGGTCGACAGGGCTAGGATGGGGTGGCTACACCTTC
CASRSTGLGWGGYTF
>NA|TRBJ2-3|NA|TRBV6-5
TGTGCCAGCAGTTGGGGCAGGCGGCCAGATACGCAGTATTTT
CASSWGRRPDTQYF
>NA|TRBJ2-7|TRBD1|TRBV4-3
TGCGCCAGCAGCCAATTGACAGGGGGGACCTACGAGCAGTACTTC
CASSQLTGGTYEQYF
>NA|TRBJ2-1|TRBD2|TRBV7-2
TGTGCCAGCACGACTAGCGGGGGGGCTGGTGAGCAGTTCTTC
CASTTSGGAGEQFF
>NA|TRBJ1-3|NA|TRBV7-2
TGTGCCAGCAGCTTTGGCGGGGGAAACACCATATATTTT
CASSFGGGNTIYF
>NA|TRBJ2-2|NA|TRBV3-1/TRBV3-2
TGTGCCAGCAGCCTCACGACTAGTGCCAACACCGGGGAGCTGTTTTTT
CASSLTTSANTGELFF
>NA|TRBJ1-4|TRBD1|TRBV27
TGTGCCAGCAGTTTATCGAGGAGGACAGGGACAAGCGGCGGAGAAAAACTGTTTTTT
CASSLSRRTGTSGGEKLFF
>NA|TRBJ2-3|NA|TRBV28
TGTGCCAGCTCGGGGGTAGCGCCAAGCACAGATACGCAGTATTTT
CASSGVAPSTDTQYF
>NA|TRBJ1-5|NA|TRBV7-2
TGTGCCAGCAACTACGGAGGACCCAATCAGCCCCAGCATTTT
CASNYGGPNQPQHF
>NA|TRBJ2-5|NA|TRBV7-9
TGTGCCAGCAGCTTAGGGTCCAAAGAGACCCAGTACTTC
CASSLGSKETQYF
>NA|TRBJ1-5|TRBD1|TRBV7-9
TGTGCCAGCAGCTACGGACAGGGTGGGCCCAATCAGCCCCAGCATTTT
CASSYGQGGPNQPQHF
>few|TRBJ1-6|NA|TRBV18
TGTGCCAGCTCACCACCCGCCTCACCCCTCCACTTT
CASSPPASPLHF
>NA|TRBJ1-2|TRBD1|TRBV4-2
TGTGCCAGCAGCCGACCGGACAGGGAGAACTATGGCTACACCTTC
CASSRPDRENYGYTF
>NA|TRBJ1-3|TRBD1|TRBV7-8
TGTGCCAGCAGCCGGGACAGGGGAAACACCATATATTTT
CASSRDRGNTIYF